This T cell receptor beta chain was documented in a study of T cell clusters in autoimmune cytopenias. Study outcomes and limitations: The cluster-lack signature was not seen for secondary cytopenia versus chronic lymphocytic leukemia.

A note on this clonotype: What it recognizes is unknown.

About 37,500 genome equivalents of blood DNA were amplified for TRB. Multiplex touch-down PCR amplified TRB using TRB-A and TRB-B pools in one tube. Reprocessing the multiplex PCR reads, TCRdb reports a single entry for every CDR3 protein and omits DNA. The table for this sample gives under 13,000 distinct CDR3 sequences. This sample also belongs to another study, concerning T cell repertoires in aging, cancer and after chemotherapy. That source reports: Rebound thymic output was suggested by rising median generation probability during chemotherapy in each cancer cohort.

Sequenced: peripheral blood. The clonotype comes from a human donor in good health.

Here the CDR3 reads CASSYRGFTTGELFF. The chain carries TRBV5-4 and TRBJ2-2; TCRdb reports TRBD1, a call that lacks DNA to check it against. This CDR3 spans 15 amino acids. Germline V gene lookup returns CDR1 SGHNT and CDR2 YYREEE (reference sequence).